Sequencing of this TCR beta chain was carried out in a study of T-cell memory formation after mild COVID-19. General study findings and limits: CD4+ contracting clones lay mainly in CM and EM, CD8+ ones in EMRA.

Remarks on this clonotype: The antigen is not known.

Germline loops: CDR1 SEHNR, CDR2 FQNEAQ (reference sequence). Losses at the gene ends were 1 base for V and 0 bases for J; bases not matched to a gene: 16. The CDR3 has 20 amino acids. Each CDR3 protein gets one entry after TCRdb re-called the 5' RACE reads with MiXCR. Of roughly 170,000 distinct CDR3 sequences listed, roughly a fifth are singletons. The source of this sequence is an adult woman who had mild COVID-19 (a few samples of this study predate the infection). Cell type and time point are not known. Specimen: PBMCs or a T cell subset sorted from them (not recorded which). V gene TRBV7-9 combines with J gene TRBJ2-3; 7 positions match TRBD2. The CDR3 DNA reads TGTGCCAGCAGCTTAGGTCTGGCGGCTAGCGGCCATACTAGCACAGATACGCAGTATTTT. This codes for CASSLGLAASGHTSTDTQYF.